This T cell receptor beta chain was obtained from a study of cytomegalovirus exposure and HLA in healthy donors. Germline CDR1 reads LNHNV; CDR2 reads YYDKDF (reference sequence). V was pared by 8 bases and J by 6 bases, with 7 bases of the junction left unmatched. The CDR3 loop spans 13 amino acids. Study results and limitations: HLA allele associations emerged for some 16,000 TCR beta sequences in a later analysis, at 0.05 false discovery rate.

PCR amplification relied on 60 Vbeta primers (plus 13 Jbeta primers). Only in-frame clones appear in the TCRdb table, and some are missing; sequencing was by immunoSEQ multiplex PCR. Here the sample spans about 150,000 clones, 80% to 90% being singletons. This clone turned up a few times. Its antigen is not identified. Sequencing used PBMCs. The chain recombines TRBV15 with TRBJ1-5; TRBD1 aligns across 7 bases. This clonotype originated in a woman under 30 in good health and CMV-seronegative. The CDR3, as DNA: TGTGCCACCTCCGGGACAGTGGCTCAGCCCCAGCATTTT. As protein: CATSGTVAQPQHF.